Sequencing of this T cell receptor beta chain was carried out in a study of blood T cell repertoires in COVID-19. Assay used: immunoSEQ multiplex PCR; TCRdb lists only in-frame clones, some missing. The sample lists approximately 210,000 clones; roughly 83% were seen once. The sequence derives from a woman between 65 and 79 years old with active or convalescent COVID-19. Material for sequencing was peripheral blood.

The CDR3 protein is CASGDPTNEQFF. For the CDR3, the DNA is TGTGCCAGCGGAGACCCAACCAATGAGCAGTTCTTC. The V gene is TRBV28, the J gene TRBJ2-1, with unresolved D. The germline V and J ends were trimmed by 8 bases and 6 bases, with 11 bases remaining between them. CDR1 MDHEN and CDR2 SYDVKM come from the germline V gene. This CDR3 has 12 amino acids.